These 4 T cell receptor beta chains were all obtained from the same sample, sequenced in a study of CD8 T cells in ankylosing spondylitis. Each CDR3 protein is one row after TCRdb ran MiXCR on the 5' RACE reads. Of approximately 140,000 distinct CDR3 sequences in the sample, 15% to 20% were seen once. These receptors lack a known antigen. Study findings and constraints: A TCR beta motif of several highly homologous variants seemed to mark ankylosing spondylitis blood.

Material for sequencing was blood, either unsorted or a sorted T cell fraction (not recorded which). All receptors derive from a male donor with ankylosing spondylitis.

The gene calls are TRBV4-1 and TRBJ2-7, with 10 positions matching TRBD1. This CDR3 has 16 amino acids. The V and J ends lost 3 bases and 4 bases, in that order; junction bases with no gene match: 9. Germline-derived CDR1 and CDR2 are MGHRA and YSYEKL. This chain's CDR3 is CASSHQTGQGLYEQYF. CDR3 nucleotide sequence: TGCGCCAGCAGCCACCAGACGGGACAGGGGTTATACGAGCAGTACTTC.

This clonotype showed up just a few times. V is TRBV2 and J is TRBJ1-4; D might be TRBD1 (5 bases). Germline V CDR1 and CDR2: SNHLY, FYNNEI. The CDR3 totals 14 residues. The V end was cut by 4 bases, the J end by 7 bases, with 13 bases between. For the CDR3, the DNA is TGTGCCAGCAGTGGCGGGACGGCTTTTGAAAAACTGTTTTTT. Translation gives CASSGGTAFEKLFF. Looking up the rest from reference TRBV2 and TRBJ1-4 gives the full variable domain: EPEVTQTPSHQVTQMGQEVILRCVPISNHLYFYWYRQILGQKVEFLVSFYNNEISEKSEIFDDQFSVERPDGSNFTLKIRSTKLEDSAMYFCASSGGTAFEKLFFGSGTQLSVL.

This clonotype was seen at least ten times. The chain links TRBV6-1 to TRBJ1-1; 7 positions agree with TRBD1. CDR1 is MNHNS and CDR2 is SASEGT in the germline V gene. The CDR3 covers 14 residues. The V and J ends lost 7 bases and 3 bases, in that order; junction bases with no gene match: 8. The CDR3 nucleotides are TGTGCCAGCAACCCGACAGGGCCTCACACTGAAGCTTTCTTT. It translates to CASNPTGPHTEAFF.

The V gene is TRBV24-1, the J gene TRBJ2-5; 8 bases are shared with TRBD1. After removal of 4 bases from V and 5 bases from J, the junction contained 5 bases not matched to a gene. CDR3 size: 14 residues. Germline CDR1 and CDR2: KGHDR and SFDVKD. CDR3 in DNA: TGTGCCACCAGTGACTTCGACAGGGGCGAGACCCAGTACTTC. This codes for CATSDFDRGETQYF.